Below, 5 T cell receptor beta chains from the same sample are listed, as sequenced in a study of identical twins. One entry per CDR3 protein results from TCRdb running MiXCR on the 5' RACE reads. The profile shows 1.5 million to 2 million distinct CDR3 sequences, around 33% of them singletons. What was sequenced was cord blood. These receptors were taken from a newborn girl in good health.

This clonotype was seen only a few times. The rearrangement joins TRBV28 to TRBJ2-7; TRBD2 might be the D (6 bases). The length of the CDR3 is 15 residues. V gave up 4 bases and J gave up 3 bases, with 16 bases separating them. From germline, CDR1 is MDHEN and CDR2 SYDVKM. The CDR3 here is CASSSLARAVYEQYF. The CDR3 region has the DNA TGTGCCAGCAGTTCGCTAGCGAGGGCCGTCTACGAGCAGTACTTC.

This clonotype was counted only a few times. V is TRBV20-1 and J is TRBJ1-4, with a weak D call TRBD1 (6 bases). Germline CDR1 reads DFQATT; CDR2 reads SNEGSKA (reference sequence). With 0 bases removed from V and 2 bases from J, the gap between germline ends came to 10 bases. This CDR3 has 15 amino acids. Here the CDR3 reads CSARDRGWTNEKLFF. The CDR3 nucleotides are TGCAGTGCTAGAGACAGGGGTTGGACTAATGAAAAACTGTTTTTT.

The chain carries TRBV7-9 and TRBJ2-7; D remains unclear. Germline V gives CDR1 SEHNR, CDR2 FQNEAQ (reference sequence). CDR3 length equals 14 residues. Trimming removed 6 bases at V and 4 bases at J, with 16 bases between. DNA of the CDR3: TGTGCCAGCAGTCCTAGGGCAGGAGTTTACGAGCAGTACTTC. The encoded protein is CASSPRAGVYEQYF.

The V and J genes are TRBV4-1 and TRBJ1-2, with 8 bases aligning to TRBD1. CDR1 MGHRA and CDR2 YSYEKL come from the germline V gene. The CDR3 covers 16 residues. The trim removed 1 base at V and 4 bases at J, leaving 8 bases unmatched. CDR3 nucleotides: TGCGCCAGCAGCCAAGTCGGACAGGGAAGGCGCTATGGCTACACCTTC. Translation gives CASSQVGQGRRYGYTF.

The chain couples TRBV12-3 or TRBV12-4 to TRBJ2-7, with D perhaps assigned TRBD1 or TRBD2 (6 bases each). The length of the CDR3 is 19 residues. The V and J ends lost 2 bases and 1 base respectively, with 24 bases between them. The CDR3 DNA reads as TGTGCCAGCAGTTTATACCCTAGTTGGGGGGCGCGAGAGTCCTACGAGCAGTACTTC. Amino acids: CASSLYPSWGARESYEQYF.